The 10 T cell receptor beta chains presented below share a single source sample, sequenced in a study of T cell clonality in common variable immunodeficiency. Their antigen targets remain unknown. Study-wide results and caveats: Fewer deletions and N-nucleotide insertions were reportedly seen in common variable immunodeficiency TCR beta sequences.

The repertoire was sequenced with immunoSEQ multiplex PCR; TCRdb's copy has only in-frame clones and lacks some. Listed for the sample are about 7,000 clones, none seen a single time. What was sequenced was peripheral blood mononuclear cells. All receptors derive from a human donor with common variable immunodeficiency.

This clone is medium-sized in the sample. The sequence runs out 3 residues before the end of the CDR3; the remainder is reconstructed from the germline J gene. The chain recombines TRBV5-6 with TRBJ2-5; weak D call: TRBD1 (6 bases). This CDR3 region has 14 residues. V lost 4 bases and J lost 6, with 16 bases in between. From germline, CDR1 is SGHDT and CDR2 YYEEEE. The CDR3 protein is CASSGGHRLQTQYF. CDR3 DNA (partial): TGTGCCAGCAGCGGGGGACACCGCCTTCAGACC.

As for this clone: Read sequence stops 3 residues before the CDR3 end, and the germline J gene provides the missing end. V gene TRBV7-2 combines with J gene TRBJ1-5; 8 bases are a match to TRBD1. The V gene end was trimmed by 0 bases and the J gene end by 4 bases; junction bases not matched to a gene: 11. CDR3 length: 18 amino acids. CDR1 is SGHTA and CDR2 is FQGNSA in the germline V gene. The chain's CDR3 is CASSLAGRRTGWNQPQHF. CDR3 bases read: TGTGCCAGCAGCTTAGCGGGGCGCAGGACAGGGTGGAATCAGCCC.

This clone has at least ten counts. Read sequence stops 3 residues before the CDR3 end, and the germline J gene provides the missing end. The genes are TRBV18 and TRBJ2-3; D gene ambiguous. CDR3 length: 15 residues. The germline V and J ends were trimmed by 3 bases and 2 bases, with 12 bases remaining between them. Germline CDR1 reads KGHSH; CDR2 reads LQKENI. CDR3 in amino acids: CASSPNLVYTDTQYF. Incomplete CDR3 DNA: TGTGCCAGCTCACCGAACCTAGTTTACACAGATACG.

This clone was seen ten or more times. The CDR3 is cut off 3 residues early in the read; its end comes from the germline J gene. The rearrangement joins TRBV5-1 to TRBJ2-3; 7 bases align to TRBD2. With V trimmed by 1 base and J by 6 bases, 5 bases remained unmatched. Germline V CDR1 and CDR2: SGHRS, YFSETQ. The CDR3 covers 14 residues. CDR3 DNA, as far as it was read: TGCGCCAGCAGCTTGCTGGGGGGGGTTGATACG. Translating gives CASSLLGGVDT. The entire CDR3 is CASSLLGGVDTQYF.

This clone has a count of ten or more. With the read ending 3 residues before the CDR3 end, the germline J gene is used to fill in that end. The V call is TRBV20-1, the J call TRBJ2-2; maybe TRBD1 (6 bases). V lost 6 bases, J lost 3 bases, and 14 bases lay in between. Germline CDR1 and CDR2: DFQATT and SNEGSKA (reference sequence). The CDR3 is 14 residues long. CDR3 bases read: TGCAGTGCAAGGTGGGGGCTGGACACCGGGGAG. Protein product: CSARWGLDTGE. The full-length CDR3 reads as CSARWGLDTGELFF.

A note on this clone: The CDR3 extends 3 residues past the end of the read, so its final part is completed from the germline J gene. The chain links TRBV18 to TRBJ1-2; unclear D gene. Germline-derived CDR1 and CDR2 are KGHSH and LQKENI. The V end was cut by 2 bases, the J end by 5 bases, with 9 bases between. The CDR3 loop spans 13 amino acids. The DNA read from the CDR3 is TGTGCCAGCTCACCAGGGCAGTTATATGGC. It is translated as CASSPGQLYG. The complete CDR3 reads CASSPGQLYGYTF.

About this clone: The read stops 3 residues short of the end of the CDR3; the missing end is completed from the germline J gene. The chain carries TRBV7-9 and TRBJ2-5; tentatively, D is TRBD1 (7 bases). Germline lookup yields CDR1 SEHNR and CDR2 FQNEAQ (reference sequence). The CDR3 loop spans 13 amino acids. Trimming stripped 5 bases from V and 5 bases from J, with 12 bases between. Partial CDR3 DNA: TGTGCCAGCAGCGCGACAGGGAGGGAGACC. Translation: CASSATGRET. The full CDR3 protein is CASSATGRETQYF.

This clone was seen more than once but under ten times. The CDR3 is cut off 3 residues early in the read; its end comes from the germline J gene. The chain employs TRBV18 and TRBJ1-1; D unclear. Germline V CDR1 and CDR2: KGHSH, LQKENI. V lost 4 bases and J lost 1, with 7 bases in between. This CDR3 comprises 13 residues. CDR3 in amino acids: CASSQAGNTEAFF. Incomplete CDR3 DNA: TGTGCCAGCTCACAAGCGGGGAACACTGAA.

Sample share makes this clone medium-sized. The read ends 3 residues early relative to the CDR3; the germline J gene fills the gap. This CDR3 is also generated by other DNA sequences in the sample. The chain recombines TRBV19 with TRBJ1-1; perhaps TRBD1 as D (5 bases). Germline V gene data show CDR1 as LNHDA and CDR2 as SQIVND (reference sequence). The CDR3 sequence is 13 residues long. Trimming stripped 5 bases from V and 3 bases from J, with 10 bases between. CDR3 DNA (partial): TGTGCCAGTAGTGTACAGGATCACACTGAA. It yields the protein CASSVQDHTE. The entire CDR3 is CASSVQDHTEAFF.

For this clone: The CDR3 end falls 3 residues outside the read, so it is completed with the germline J gene. The chain combines TRBV30 with TRBJ1-1, with 9 positions matching TRBD1. J lost 5 bases, V lost 5 bases, and 15 bases had no gene match. Germline V gives CDR1 GTSNPN, CDR2 SVGIG (reference sequence). There are 16 residues in the CDR3. This CDR3 is CAWGMDRGPSRTEAFF. CDR3 DNA, as far as it was read: TGTGCCTGGGGTATGGACAGGGGCCCGTCGAGGACTGAA. The full variable domain, with the rest looked up from reference TRBV30 and TRBJ1-1, is SQTIHQWPATLVQPVGSPLSLECTVEGTSNPNLYWYRQAAGRGLQLLFYSVGIGQISSEVPQNLSASRPQDRQFILSSKKLLLSDSGFYLCAWGMDRGPSRTEAFFGQGTRLTVV.